This entry lists 9 T cell receptor beta chains sequenced from one sample in a study of T cell repertoires in cytomegalovirus infection. TCRdb redid the calling of the reads with MiXCR, one entry per CDR3 protein. The sample includes 150,000 to 200,000 distinct CDR3 sequences, about an eighth seen only once; the top ten take 20% to 30%. Sequenced: PBMCs. The receptors come from a human donor in good health (CMV status not recorded). Some clones in this sample may be carry-over from other donors' samples.

This clonotype was recorded at least ten times. V is TRBV12-3 or TRBV12-4 and J is TRBJ2-3; 9 bases are shared with TRBD2. V trimming: 7 bases; J trimming: 0 bases; junction bases outside the gene matches: 11. This CDR3 contains 17 residues. This chain's CDR3 is CASTQRAGGASTDTQYF. The DNA for the CDR3 is TGTGCCAGCACCCAACGAGCGGGAGGTGCTAGCACAGATACGCAGTATTTT.

This clonotype was counted between two and nine times. The chain combines TRBV14 with TRBJ2-7, with D perhaps matching TRBD1 or TRBD2 (5 bases each). CDR1 is SGHDN, CDR2 FVKESK, per germline. This CDR3 region has 14 residues. Deletions cut 4 bases from V and 4 bases from J, with 14 bases between. CDR3 sequence (DNA): TGTGCCAGCAGCCTTTCGGGACGACAGTACGAGCAGTACTTC. Its protein is CASSLSGRQYEQYF.

This clonotype was counted ten times or more. The V and J genes are TRBV7-2 and TRBJ2-7; D is possibly TRBD2 (6 bases). V gave up 5 bases and J gave up 5 bases, with 19 bases separating them. CDR1 is SGHTA, CDR2 FQGNSA, per germline. This CDR3 has 15 amino acids. CDR3 amino acids: CASSGGIAGWNEQYF. The CDR3 nucleotides read TGTGCCAGCAGCGGAGGCATCGCGGGATGGAACGAGCAGTACTTC.

This sequence joins TRBV12-3 or TRBV12-4 and TRBJ2-6; 8 nucleotides agree with TRBD2. This CDR3 spans 17 amino acids. V lost 4 bases, J lost 0 bases, and 5 bases stayed unmatched. The CDR3 bases are TGTGCCAGCAGTTATGTAGCGGGACGCTCTGGGGCCAACGTCCTGACTTTC. This codes for CASSYVAGRSGANVLTF.

This clonotype was counted at least ten times. The J gene is TRBJ2-3, the V gene TRBV7-2; 10 positions match TRBD2. Per germline, CDR1 SGHTA and CDR2 FQGNSA. The CDR3 contains 15 residues. The V and J ends lost 2 bases and 4 bases, in that order; junction bases with no gene match: 3. Written as DNA, the CDR3 is TGTGCCAGCAGCTTAATAGCGGGAGGAGCAGATACGCAGTATTTT. Amino acid sequence: CASSLIAGGADTQYF.

This clonotype was recorded many times. The CDR3 is CASSINRGEQYF. In DNA form, the CDR3 reads TGTGCCAGCAGCATCAACAGGGGCGAGCAGTACTTC. The chain recombines TRBV7-2 with TRBJ2-7; 7 bases are a match to TRBD1. V shed 5 bases and J 6 bases; nucleotides not matched to a gene: 4. Looked up from germline, CDR1 is SGHTA and CDR2 is FQGNSA. This CDR3 has 12 amino acids.

This clonotype was counted ten times or more. The rearrangement joins TRBV7-9 to TRBJ2-7, with a weak D call TRBD1 (5 bases). This CDR3 has 16 amino acids. Trimming cost V 0 bases and J 1 base, with 13 bases left between them. The germline V gene encodes CDR1 SEHNR and CDR2 FQNEAQ (reference sequence). The CDR3 DNA sequence: TGTGCCAGCAGCTTAGCGGGCCAGGGTCCTTCCTACGAGCAGTACTTC. It yields the protein CASSLAGQGPSYEQYF.

The chain employs TRBV28 and TRBJ2-4; D remains unclear. V lost 3 bases, J lost 9 bases, and 15 bases lay in between. The germline V gene has CDR1 MDHEN and CDR2 SYDVKM. This CDR3 comprises 14 residues. The CDR3 sequence is CASSFVSSRAIQYF. The CDR3 bases are TGTGCCAGCAGTTTCGTGAGCTCTAGGGCCATTCAGTACTTC.

Many counts were recorded for this clonotype. V is TRBV10-1 and J is TRBJ1-5; D call uncertain. Germline V gives CDR1 WNHNN, CDR2 SYGVQD (reference sequence). V was trimmed by 7 bases and J by 0 bases, leaving 10 bases between them. The CDR3 is 14 amino acids. DNA of the CDR3: TGCGCCAGCAAAGGACCCAATAGCAATCAGCCCCAGCATTTT. Protein product: CASKGPNSNQPQHF.